The subject of this entry is one T cell receptor (beta chain). The sample originates from a study of blood T cell repertoires in COVID-19. Clones were read by immunoSEQ multiplex PCR, and TCRdb kept only the in-frame ones, dropping some. The sample has about 210,000 clones, 80% seen once; the top ten hold about 4%. Germline CDR1 and CDR2: ENHRY and SYGVKD. This CDR3 spans 15 amino acids. V shed 3 bases, J shed 8 bases, and the junction held 12 bases outside the gene matches. The rearrangement links TRBV10-3 to TRBJ1-2; 7 bases agree with TRBD1. The source is a young man with acute COVID-19. Sample: PBMCs or T cells enriched from blood (not recorded which). DNA for the CDR3: TGTGCCATCAGTGAAGGCCCAGACAGGGTGGGCGGCTACACCTTC. This codes for CAISEGPDRVGGYTF.